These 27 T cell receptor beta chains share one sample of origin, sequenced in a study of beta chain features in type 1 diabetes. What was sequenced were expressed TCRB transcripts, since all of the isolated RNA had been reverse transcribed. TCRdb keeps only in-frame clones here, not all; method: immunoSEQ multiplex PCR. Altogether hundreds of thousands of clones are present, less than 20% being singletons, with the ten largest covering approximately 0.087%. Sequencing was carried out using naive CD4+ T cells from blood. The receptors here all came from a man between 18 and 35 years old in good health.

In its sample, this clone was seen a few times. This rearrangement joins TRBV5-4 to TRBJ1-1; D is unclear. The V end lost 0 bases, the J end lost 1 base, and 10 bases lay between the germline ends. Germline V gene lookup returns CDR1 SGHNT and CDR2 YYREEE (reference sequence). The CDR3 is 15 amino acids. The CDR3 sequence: CASSLDAGKNTEAFF. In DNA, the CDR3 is TGTGCCAGCAGCTTGGATGCAGGAAAGAACACTGAAGCTTTCTTT.

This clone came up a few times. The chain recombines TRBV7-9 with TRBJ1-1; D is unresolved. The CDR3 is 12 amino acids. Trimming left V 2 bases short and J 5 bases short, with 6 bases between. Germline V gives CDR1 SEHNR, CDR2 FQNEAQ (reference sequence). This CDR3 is CASSLKGTEAFF. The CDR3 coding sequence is TGTGCCAGCAGCTTAAAAGGGACTGAAGCTTTCTTT.

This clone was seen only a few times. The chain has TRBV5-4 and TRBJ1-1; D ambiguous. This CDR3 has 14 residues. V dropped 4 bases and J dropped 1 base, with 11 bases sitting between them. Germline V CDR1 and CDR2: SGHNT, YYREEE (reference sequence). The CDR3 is CASSHPSGNTEAFF. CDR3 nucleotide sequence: TGTGCCAGCAGCCACCCGTCCGGGAACACTGAAGCTTTCTTT.

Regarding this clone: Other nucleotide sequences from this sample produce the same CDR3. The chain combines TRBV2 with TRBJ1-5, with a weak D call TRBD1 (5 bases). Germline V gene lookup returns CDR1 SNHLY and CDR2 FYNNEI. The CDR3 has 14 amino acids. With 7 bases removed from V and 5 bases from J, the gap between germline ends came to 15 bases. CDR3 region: CASIGDSYYQPQHF. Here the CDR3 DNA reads TGTGCCAGCATTGGTGACAGCTATTATCAGCCCCAGCATTTT. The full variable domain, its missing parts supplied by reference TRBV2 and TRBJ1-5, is EPEVTQTPSHQVTQMGQEVILRCVPISNHLYFYWYRQILGQKVEFLVSFYNNEISEKSEIFDDQFSVERPDGSNFTLKIRSTKLEDSAMYFCASIGDSYYQPQHFGDGTRLSIL.

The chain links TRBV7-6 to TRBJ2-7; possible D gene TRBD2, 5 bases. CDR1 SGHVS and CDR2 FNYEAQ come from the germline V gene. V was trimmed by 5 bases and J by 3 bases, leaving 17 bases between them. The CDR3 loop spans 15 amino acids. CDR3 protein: CASSPWYGGNYEQYF. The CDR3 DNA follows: TGTGCCAGCAGCCCATGGTACGGAGGTAACTACGAGCAGTACTTC.

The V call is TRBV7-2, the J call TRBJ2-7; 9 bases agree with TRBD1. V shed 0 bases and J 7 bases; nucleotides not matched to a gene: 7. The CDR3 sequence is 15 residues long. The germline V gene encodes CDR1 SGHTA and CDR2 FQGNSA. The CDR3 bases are TGTGCCAGCAGCTTAGCGGACAGGGGTAAGAAAGAGCAGTACTTC. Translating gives CASSLADRGKKEQYF.

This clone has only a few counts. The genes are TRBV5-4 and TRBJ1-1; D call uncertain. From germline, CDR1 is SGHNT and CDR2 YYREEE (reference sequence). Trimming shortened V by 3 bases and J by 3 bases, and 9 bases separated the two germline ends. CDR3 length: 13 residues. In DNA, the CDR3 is TGTGCCAGCAGCTGGTGGAGTTACACTGAAGCTTTCTTT. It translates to CASSWWSYTEAFF.

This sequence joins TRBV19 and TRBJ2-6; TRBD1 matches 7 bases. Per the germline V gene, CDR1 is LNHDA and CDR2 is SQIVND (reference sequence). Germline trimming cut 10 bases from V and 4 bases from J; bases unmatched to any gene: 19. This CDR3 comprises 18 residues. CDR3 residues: CATRTGPQKGGGANVLTF. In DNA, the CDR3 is TGTGCCACCCGGACAGGACCTCAGAAAGGGGGAGGGGCCAACGTCCTGACTTTC.

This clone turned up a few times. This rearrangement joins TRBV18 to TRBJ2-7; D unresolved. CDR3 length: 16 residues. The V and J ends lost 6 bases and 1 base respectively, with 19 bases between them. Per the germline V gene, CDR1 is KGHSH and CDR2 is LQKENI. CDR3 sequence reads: CASSPRLALGSYEQYF. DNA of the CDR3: TGTGCCAGCTCCCCCCGTTTGGCATTAGGTTCCTACGAGCAGTACTTC.

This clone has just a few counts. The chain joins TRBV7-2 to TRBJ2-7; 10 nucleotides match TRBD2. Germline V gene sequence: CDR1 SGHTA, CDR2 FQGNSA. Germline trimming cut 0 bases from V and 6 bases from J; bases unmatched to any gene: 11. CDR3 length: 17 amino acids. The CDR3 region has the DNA TGTGCCAGCAGCTTAGCTCCGCGGCTAGCGGGGGAAAGCGAGCAGTACTTC. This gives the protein CASSLAPRLAGESEQYF.

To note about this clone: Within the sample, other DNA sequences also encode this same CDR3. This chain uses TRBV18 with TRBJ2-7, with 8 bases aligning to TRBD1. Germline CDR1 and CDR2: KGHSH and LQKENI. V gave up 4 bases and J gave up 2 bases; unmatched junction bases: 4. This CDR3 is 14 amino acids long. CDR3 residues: CASSLDRVAYEQYF. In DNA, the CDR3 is TGTGCCAGCTCACTGGACAGGGTCGCCTACGAGCAGTACTTC.

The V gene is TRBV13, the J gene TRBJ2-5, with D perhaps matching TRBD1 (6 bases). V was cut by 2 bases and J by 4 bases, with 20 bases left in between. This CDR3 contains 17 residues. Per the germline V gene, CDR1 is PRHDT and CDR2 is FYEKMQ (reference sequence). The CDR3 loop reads CASSLILAGERRETQYF. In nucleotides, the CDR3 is TGTGCCAGCAGCTTAATCTTGGCAGGGGAGAGGCGAGAGACCCAGTACTTC.

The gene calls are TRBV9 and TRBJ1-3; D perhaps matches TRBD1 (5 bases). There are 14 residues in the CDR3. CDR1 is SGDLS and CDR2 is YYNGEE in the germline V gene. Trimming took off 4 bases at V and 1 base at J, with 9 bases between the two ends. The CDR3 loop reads CASSWGSSGNTIYF. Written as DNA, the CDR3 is TGTGCCAGCAGCTGGGGGTCATCTGGAAACACCATATATTTT.

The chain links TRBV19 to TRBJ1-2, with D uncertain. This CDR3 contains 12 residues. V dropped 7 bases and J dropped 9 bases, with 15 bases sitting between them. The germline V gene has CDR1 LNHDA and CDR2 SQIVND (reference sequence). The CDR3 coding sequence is TGTGCCAGTACCTCCTCTTCCGGGCGCTACACCTTC. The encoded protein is CASTSSSGRYTF.

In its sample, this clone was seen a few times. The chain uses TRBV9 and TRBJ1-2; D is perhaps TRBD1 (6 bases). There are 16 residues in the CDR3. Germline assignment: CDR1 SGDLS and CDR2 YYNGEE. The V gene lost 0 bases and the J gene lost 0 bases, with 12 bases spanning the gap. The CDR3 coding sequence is TGTGCCAGCAGCGTAGTGTCCAGGGGTTCTAACTATGGCTACACCTTC. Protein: CASSVVSRGSNYGYTF.

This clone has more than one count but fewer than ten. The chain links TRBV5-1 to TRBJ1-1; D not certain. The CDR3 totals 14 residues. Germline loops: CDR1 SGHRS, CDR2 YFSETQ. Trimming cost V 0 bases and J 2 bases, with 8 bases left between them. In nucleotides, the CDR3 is TGCGCCAGCAGCTTGGTCTCAGGTAACACTGAAGCTTTCTTT. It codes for CASSLVSGNTEAFF.

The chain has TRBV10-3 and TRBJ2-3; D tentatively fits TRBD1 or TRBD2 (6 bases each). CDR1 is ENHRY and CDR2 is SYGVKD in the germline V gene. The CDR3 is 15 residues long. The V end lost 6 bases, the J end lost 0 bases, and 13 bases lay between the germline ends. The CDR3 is CAISWGAASTDTQYF. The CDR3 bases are TGTGCCATCAGCTGGGGGGCAGCAAGCACAGATACGCAGTATTTT.

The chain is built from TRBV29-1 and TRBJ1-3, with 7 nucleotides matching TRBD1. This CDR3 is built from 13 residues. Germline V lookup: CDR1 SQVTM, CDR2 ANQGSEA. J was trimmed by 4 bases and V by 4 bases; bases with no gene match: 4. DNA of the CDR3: TGCAGCGTTGCTTTGGACAGGGGAAACACCATATATTTT. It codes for CSVALDRGNTIYF.

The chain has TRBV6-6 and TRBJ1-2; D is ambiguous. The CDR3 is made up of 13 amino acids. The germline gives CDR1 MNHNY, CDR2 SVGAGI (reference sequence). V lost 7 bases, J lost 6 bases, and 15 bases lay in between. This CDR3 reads CASILHLGDGYTF. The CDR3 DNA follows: TGTGCCAGCATCCTCCACCTTGGGGATGGCTACACCTTC.

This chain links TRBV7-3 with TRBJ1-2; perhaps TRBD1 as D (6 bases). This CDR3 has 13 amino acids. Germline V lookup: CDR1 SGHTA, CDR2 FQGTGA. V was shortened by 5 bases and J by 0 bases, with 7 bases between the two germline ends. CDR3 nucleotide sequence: TGTGCCAGCAGCCGGACAGCTAACTATGGCTACACCTTC. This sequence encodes CASSRTANYGYTF.

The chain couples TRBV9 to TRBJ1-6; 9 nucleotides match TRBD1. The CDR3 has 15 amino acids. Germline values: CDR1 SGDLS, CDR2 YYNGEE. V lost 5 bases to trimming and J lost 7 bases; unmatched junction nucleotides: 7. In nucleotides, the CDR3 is TGTGCCAGCAGTGAACAGGGGGCATTAAATTCACCCCTCCACTTT. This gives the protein CASSEQGALNSPLHF.

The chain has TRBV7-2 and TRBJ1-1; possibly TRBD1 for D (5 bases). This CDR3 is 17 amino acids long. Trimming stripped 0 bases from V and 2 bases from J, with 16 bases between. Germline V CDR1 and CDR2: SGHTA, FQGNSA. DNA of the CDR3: TGTGCCAGCAGCTTAGCGTTTGGACACCTCCAAAACACTGAAGCTTTCTTT. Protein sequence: CASSLAFGHLQNTEAFF.

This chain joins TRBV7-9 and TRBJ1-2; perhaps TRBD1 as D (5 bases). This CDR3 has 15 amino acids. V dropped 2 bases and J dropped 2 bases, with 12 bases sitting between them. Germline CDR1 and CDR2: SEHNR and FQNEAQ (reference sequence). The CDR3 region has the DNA TGTGCCAGCAGCTTATTAGGGGTCGTGAACTATGGCTACACCTTC. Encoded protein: CASSLLGVVNYGYTF.

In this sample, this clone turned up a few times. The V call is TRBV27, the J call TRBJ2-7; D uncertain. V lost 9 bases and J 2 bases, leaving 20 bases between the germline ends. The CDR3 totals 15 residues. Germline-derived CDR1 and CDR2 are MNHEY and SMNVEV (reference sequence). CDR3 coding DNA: TGTGCCAGTTCAGTACGGGCAGGTGAACCCTACGAGCAGTACTTC. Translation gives CASSVRAGEPYEQYF.

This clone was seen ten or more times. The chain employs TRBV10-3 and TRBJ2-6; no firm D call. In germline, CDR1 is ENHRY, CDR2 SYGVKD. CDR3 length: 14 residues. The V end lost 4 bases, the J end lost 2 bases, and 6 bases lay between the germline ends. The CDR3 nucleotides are TGTGCCATCAGTGGGTCCGCTGGGGCCAACGTCCTGACTTTC. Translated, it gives CAISGSAGANVLTF.

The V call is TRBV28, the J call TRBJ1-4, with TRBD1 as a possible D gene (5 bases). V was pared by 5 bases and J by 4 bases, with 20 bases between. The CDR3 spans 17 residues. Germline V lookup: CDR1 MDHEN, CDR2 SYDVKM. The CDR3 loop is CASSPLGPGASNEKLFF. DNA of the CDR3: TGTGCCAGCAGTCCACTGGGGCCAGGAGCTAGTAATGAAAAACTGTTTTTT.

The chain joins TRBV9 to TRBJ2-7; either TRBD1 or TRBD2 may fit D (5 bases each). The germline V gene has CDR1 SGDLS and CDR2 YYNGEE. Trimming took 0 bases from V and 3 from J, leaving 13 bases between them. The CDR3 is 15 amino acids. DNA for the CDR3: TGTGCCAGCAGCGTAGGTGGGACGGGGATCTACGAGCAGTACTTC. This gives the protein CASSVGGTGIYEQYF. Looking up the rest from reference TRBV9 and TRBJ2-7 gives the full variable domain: DSGVTQTPKHLITATGQRVTLRCSPRSGDLSVYWYQQSLDQGLQFLIQYYNGEERAKGNILERFSAQQFPDLHSELNLSSLELGDSALYFCASSVGGTGIYEQYFGPGTRLTVT.